Listed here are 16 T cell receptor beta chains from one sample, sequenced in a study of identical twins. TCRdb re-analysed the 5' RACE reads in MiXCR, keeping a single row per CDR3 protein. The sample yields around 290,000 distinct CDR3 sequences, over 8.5% seen once. This sample also appeared in a second study, on yellow fever vaccine responses in identical twins.

Sequences were obtained from CD8+ T cells sorted from blood. These receptors originate from a woman under 30 in good health.

This clonotype has only a few counts. Given a much more abundant clone one base away, this may be a read error. The chain combines TRBV6-6 with TRBJ2-1; D gene ambiguous. CDR3 size: 13 residues. Germline V gene sequence: CDR1 MNHNY, CDR2 SVGAGI (reference sequence). V was trimmed by 6 bases and J by 0 bases, leaving 6 bases between them. The DNA for the CDR3 is TGTGCCAGCAGCCCCTTCTCCTACAATGAGCAGTTCTTC. Residues: CASSPFSYNEQFF.

This clonotype was counted only a few times. This chain joins TRBV7-8 and TRBJ2-5; TRBD2 agrees at 8 bases. The CDR3 contains 16 residues. CDR1 is SGHVS and CDR2 is FQNEAQ in the germline V gene. V shed 1 base and J 3 bases; nucleotides not matched to a gene: 7. Here the CDR3 DNA reads TGTGCCAGCAGCTTAGGGACTAGCTGGCAAAAAGAGACCCAGTACTTC. This translates into CASSLGTSWQKETQYF.

J is TRBJ2-7 and V is TRBV4-3; D is unclear. The V end lost 1 base, the J end lost 6 bases, and 7 bases lay between the germline ends. This CDR3 region has 12 residues. From germline, CDR1 is LGHNA and CDR2 YSLEER. CDR3 region: CASSQGASEQYF. In nucleotides, the CDR3 is TGCGCCAGCAGCCAAGGGGCCAGCGAGCAGTACTTC.

This clonotype was seen only a few times. The chain couples TRBV10-3 to TRBJ2-2, with 7 bases fitting TRBD2. Trimming took 10 bases from V and 7 from J; bases not matched to a gene: 6. This CDR3 is built from 12 residues. The germline V gene has CDR1 ENHRY and CDR2 SYGVKD. CDR3 in DNA: TGTGCCACCACTGCTAGCGGCGGGGAGCTGTTTTTT. Its translation is CATTASGGELFF.

This clonotype was detected many times. The chain joins TRBV20-1 to TRBJ1-6; D gene ambiguous. The CDR3 runs 16 residues. Per germline, CDR1 DFQATT and CDR2 SNEGSKA (reference sequence). The germline V and J ends were trimmed by 1 base and 0 bases, with 10 bases remaining between them. CDR3 loop: CSARGMGSSYNSPLHF. CDR3 DNA: TGCAGTGCTAGAGGGATGGGGAGCTCCTATAATTCACCCCTCCACTTT.

This clonotype was recorded at least ten times. The chain combines TRBV14 with TRBJ2-7; D not certain. CDR1 and CDR2 from the germline V gene are SGHDN and FVKESK. V lost 4 bases to trimming and J lost 3 bases, with 4 bases between them. The CDR3 extends over 11 amino acids. CDR3 in amino acids: CASSLHYEQYF. CDR3 nucleotide sequence: TGTGCCAGCAGCCTCCACTACGAGCAGTACTTC.

This sequence joins TRBV7-9 and TRBJ2-7; 8 bases match TRBD2. In germline, CDR1 is SEHNR, CDR2 FQNEAQ (reference sequence). The CDR3 totals 16 residues. Trimming removed 5 bases from V and 0 bases from J; junction bases left unmatched: 9. The CDR3 spells CASSNLAGTSSYEQYF. The DNA of the CDR3 is TGTGCCAGCAGCAACTTAGCGGGGACGAGCTCCTACGAGCAGTACTTC.

In this sample, this clonotype turned up a few times. The rearrangement links TRBV4-1 to TRBJ2-1; unclear D gene. From germline, CDR1 is MGHRA and CDR2 YSYEKL. This CDR3 is built from 13 residues. V lost 3 bases to trimming and J lost 10 bases, with 13 bases between them. This CDR3 reads CASSHERFGEQFF. CDR3 DNA: TGCGCCAGCAGCCACGAGAGGTTCGGGGAGCAGTTCTTC.

In its sample, this clonotype was seen many times. The chain couples TRBV29-1 to TRBJ2-1, with D uncertain. Trimming removed 4 bases from V and 7 bases from J, with 14 bases in between. The germline V gene encodes CDR1 SQVTM and CDR2 ANQGSEA. The CDR3 runs to 13 residues. CDR3: CSVGQVLGNEQFF. The DNA of the CDR3 is TGCAGCGTTGGGCAGGTCCTTGGGAATGAGCAGTTCTTC.

This clonotype has at least ten counts. The chain uses TRBV11-2 and TRBJ2-7; D gene unclear. Germline V gene data show CDR1 as SGHAT and CDR2 as FQNNGV. The CDR3 has 13 amino acids. V was pared by 2 bases and J by 6 bases, with 11 bases between. The CDR3 sequence: CASSLPTGLEQYF. CDR3 bases: TGTGCCAGCAGCTTACCCACTGGCCTCGAGCAGTACTTC.

V usage is TRBV14 and J usage is TRBJ2-3; tentatively, D is TRBD2 (6 bases). Trimming pared 0 bases from V and 2 bases from J, leaving 15 bases between. From germline, CDR1 is SGHDN and CDR2 FVKESK. The CDR3 is 17 residues long. The CDR3 nucleotides are TGTGCCAGCAGCCAAGAAGGGTTTCGGAGGGTCACAGATACGCAGTATTTT. It specifies CASSQEGFRRVTDTQYF.

The sample holds a few counts of this clonotype. The CDR3 DNA sequence: TGTGCCAGCAACTCAGGGGACACTGAAGCTTTCTTT. Its protein product is CASNSGDTEAFF. The V and J genes are TRBV7-9 and TRBJ1-1; tentative D call: TRBD1 (6 bases). Germline values: CDR1 SEHNR, CDR2 FQNEAQ (reference sequence). The germline V and J ends were trimmed by 7 bases and 3 bases, with 9 bases remaining between them. The CDR3 length is 12 residues.

This clonotype was recorded at least ten times. The V and J genes are TRBV15 and TRBJ2-3, with D uncertain. V was pared by 0 bases and J by 3 bases, with 7 bases between. The CDR3 is 14 residues long. Germline CDR1 and CDR2: LNHNV and YYDKDF (reference sequence). The DNA of the CDR3 is TGTGCCACCAGCAGAGATCGGCTTACAGATACGCAGTATTTT. This translates into CATSRDRLTDTQYF.

In this sample, this clonotype turned up a few times. The rearrangement links TRBV7-9 to TRBJ1-1; D remains unclear. Germline CDR1 and CDR2: SEHNR and FQNEAQ (reference sequence). This CDR3 spans 14 amino acids. Between the trimmed V and J ends, which lost 1 base and 1 base, there was a span of 7 bases. The CDR3 DNA follows: TGTGCCAGCAGCTTAGAACTGGGGAACACTGAAGCTTTCTTT. It translates to CASSLELGNTEAFF.

This clonotype was counted a few times. The rearrangement uses TRBV28 and TRBJ1-5, with D possibly being TRBD1 (6 bases). The CDR3 has 14 amino acids. Germline V gene sequence: CDR1 MDHEN, CDR2 SYDVKM. Trimming removed 2 bases from V and 2 bases from J, with 7 bases in between. The CDR3 DNA follows: TGTGCCAGCAGTTTAAGACAGGGCAATCAGCCCCAGCATTTT. This gives the protein CASSLRQGNQPQHF. Complete variable domain (other parts from reference TRBV28 and TRBJ1-5): DVKVTQSSRYLVKRTGEKVFLECVQDMDHENMFWYRQDPGLGLRLIYFSYDVKMKEKGDIPEGYSVSREKKERFSLILESASTNQTSMYLCASSLRQGNQPQHFGDGTRLSIL.

This clonotype was counted at least ten times. This chain's CDR3 is CASTVGSSYEQYF. In nucleotides, the CDR3 is TGTGCCAGCACCGTAGGGAGCTCCTACGAGCAGTACTTC. The chain uses TRBV7-8 and TRBJ2-7, with D possibly being TRBD2 (5 bases). Trimming left V 7 bases short and J 0 bases short, with 10 bases between. Germline CDR1 and CDR2: SGHVS and FQNEAQ. The CDR3 is 13 residues long.